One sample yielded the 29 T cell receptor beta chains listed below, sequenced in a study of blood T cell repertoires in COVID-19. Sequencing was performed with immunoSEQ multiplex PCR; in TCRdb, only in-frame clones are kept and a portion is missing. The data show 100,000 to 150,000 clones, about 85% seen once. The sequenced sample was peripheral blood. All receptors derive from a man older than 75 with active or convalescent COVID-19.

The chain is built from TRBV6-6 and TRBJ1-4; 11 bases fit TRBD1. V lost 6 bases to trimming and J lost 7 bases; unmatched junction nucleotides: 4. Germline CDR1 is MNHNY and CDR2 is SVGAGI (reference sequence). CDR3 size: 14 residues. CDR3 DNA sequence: TGTGCCAGCAGCTTGGGACAGGGGGGTGAAAAACTGTTTTTT. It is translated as CASSLGQGGEKLFF.

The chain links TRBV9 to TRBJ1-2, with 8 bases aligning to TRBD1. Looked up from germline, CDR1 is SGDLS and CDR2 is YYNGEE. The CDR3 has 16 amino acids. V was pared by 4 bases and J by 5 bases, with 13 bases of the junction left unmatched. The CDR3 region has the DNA TGTGCCAGCAGCTTAACCGGGACAGGTCCCGAATATGGCTACACCTTC. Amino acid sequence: CASSLTGTGPEYGYTF.

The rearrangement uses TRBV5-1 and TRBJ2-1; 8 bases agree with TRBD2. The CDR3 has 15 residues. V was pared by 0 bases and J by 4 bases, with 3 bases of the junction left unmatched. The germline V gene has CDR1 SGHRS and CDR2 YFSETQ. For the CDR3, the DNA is TGCGCCAGCAGCTTGGATAGCGGGGTTTACAATGAGCAGTTCTTC. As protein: CASSLDSGVYNEQFF.

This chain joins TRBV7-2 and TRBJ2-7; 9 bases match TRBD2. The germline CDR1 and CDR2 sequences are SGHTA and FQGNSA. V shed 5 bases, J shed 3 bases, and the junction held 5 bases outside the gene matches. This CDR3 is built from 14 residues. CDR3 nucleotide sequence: TGTGCCAGCAGCCGTGGACTAGCGAACTACGAGCAGTACTTC. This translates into CASSRGLANYEQYF.

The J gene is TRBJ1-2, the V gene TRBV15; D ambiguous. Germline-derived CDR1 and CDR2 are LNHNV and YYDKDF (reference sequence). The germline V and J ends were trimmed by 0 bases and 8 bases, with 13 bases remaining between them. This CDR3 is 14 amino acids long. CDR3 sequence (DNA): TGTGCCACCAGCAGAGATCCAATCTTCGGGGGCTACACCTTC. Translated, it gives CATSRDPIFGGYTF.

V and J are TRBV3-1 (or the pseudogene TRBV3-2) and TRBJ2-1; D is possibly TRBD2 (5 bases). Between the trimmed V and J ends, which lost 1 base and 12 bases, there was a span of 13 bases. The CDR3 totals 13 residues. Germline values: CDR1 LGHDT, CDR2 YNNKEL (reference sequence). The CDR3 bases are TGTGCCAGCAGCCAAGTAGCGCCCATCAGGCAGTTCTTC. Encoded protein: CASSQVAPIRQFF.

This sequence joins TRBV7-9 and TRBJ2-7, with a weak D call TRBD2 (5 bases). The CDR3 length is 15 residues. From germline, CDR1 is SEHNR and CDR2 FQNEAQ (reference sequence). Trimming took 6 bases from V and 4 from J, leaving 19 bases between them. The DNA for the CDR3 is TGTGCCAGCAGTCCCGACGGAACTAGGTGGTACGAGCAGTACTTC. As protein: CASSPDGTRWYEQYF.

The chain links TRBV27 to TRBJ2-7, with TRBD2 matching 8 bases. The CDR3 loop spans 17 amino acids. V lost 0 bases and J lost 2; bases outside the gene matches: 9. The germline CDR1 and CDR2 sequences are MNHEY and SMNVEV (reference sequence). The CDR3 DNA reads TGTGCCAGCAGTTTATCCTCGGGGGGGGCGGGCGCCTACGAGCAGTACTTC. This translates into CASSLSSGGAGAYEQYF.

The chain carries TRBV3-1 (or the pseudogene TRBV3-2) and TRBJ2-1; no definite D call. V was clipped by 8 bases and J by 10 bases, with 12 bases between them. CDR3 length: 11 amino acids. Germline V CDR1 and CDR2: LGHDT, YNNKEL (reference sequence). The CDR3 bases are TGTGCCAGCCGATTGGCAGCGGAGCAGTTCTTC. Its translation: CASRLAAEQFF.

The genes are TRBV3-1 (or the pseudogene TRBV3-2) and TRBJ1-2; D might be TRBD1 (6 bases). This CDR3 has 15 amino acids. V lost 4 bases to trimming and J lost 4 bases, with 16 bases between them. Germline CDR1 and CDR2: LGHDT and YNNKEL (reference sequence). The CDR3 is CASSRPGVRGYGYTF. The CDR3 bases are TGTGCCAGCAGCCGTCCAGGGGTTAGAGGCTATGGCTACACCTTC.

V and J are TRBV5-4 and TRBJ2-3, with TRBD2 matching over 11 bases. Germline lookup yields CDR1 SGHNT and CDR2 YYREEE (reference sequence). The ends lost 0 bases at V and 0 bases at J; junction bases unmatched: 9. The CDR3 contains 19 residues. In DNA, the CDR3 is TGTGCCAGCAGCTTGGACCTAGCGGGAGGTTCCTCTAGCACAGATACGCAGTATTTT. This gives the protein CASSLDLAGGSSSTDTQYF.

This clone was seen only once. CDR3 loop: CASSPYHLGQGTIAFF. The CDR3 DNA is TGTGCCAGCTCACCCTACCACTTGGGACAGGGGACGATTGCTTTCTTT. V is TRBV18 and J is TRBJ1-1; 10 bases fit TRBD1. V shed 3 bases, J shed 11 bases, and the junction held 15 bases outside the gene matches. CDR1 and CDR2 from the germline V gene are KGHSH and LQKENI. The CDR3 sequence is 16 residues long.

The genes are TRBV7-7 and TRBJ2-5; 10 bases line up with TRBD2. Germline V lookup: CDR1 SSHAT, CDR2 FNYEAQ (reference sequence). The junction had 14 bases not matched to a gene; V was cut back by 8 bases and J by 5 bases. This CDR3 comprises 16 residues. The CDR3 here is CASAGIAGGRGETQYF. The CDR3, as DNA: TGTGCCAGCGCTGGGATAGCGGGAGGCCGGGGGGAGACCCAGTACTTC. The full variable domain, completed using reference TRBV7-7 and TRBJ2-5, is GAGVSQSPRYKVTKRGQDVTLRCDPISSHATLYWYQQALGQGPEFLTYFNYEAQPDKSGLPSDRFSAERPEGSISTLTIQRTEQRDSAMYRCASAGIAGGRGETQYFGPGTRLLVL.

This chain's CDR3 is CASSLTGGAPGYTF. The CDR3 DNA follows: TGTGCCAGCAGCCTGACAGGGGGCGCTCCCGGCTACACCTTC. The V and J genes are TRBV28 and TRBJ1-2, with 10 bases aligning to TRBD1. Germline CDR1 reads MDHEN; CDR2 reads SYDVKM. V shed 6 bases, J shed 8 bases, and the junction held 9 bases outside the gene matches. The CDR3 has 14 amino acids.

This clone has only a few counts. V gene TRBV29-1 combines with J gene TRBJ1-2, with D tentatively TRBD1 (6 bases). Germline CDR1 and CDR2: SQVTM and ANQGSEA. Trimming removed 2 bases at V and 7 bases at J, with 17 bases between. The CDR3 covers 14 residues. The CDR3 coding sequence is TGCAGCGTTGAAAGGGGGTATTCAGGAGGTGGCTACACCTTC. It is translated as CSVERGYSGGGYTF.

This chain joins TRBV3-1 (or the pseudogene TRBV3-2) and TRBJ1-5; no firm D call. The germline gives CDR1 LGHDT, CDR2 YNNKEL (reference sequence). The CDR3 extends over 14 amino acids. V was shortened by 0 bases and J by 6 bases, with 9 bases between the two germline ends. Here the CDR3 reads CASSQESGFQPQHF. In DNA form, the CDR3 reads TGTGCCAGCAGCCAAGAGTCCGGGTTTCAGCCCCAGCATTTT.

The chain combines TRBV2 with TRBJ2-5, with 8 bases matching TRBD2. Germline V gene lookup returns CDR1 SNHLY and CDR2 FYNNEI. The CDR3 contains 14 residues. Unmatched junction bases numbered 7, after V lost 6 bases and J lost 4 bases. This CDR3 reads CASSLGTRIETQYF. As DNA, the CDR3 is TGTGCCAGCAGCCTTGGGACTAGGATAGAGACCCAGTACTTC.

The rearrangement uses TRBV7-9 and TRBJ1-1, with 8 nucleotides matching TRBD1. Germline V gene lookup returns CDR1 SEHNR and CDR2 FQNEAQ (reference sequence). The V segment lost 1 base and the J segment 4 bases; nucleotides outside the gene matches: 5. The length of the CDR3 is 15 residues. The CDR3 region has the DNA TGTGCCAGCAGCTTAGGCTGGCAGGGGGCCACTGAAGCTTTCTTT. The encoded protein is CASSLGWQGATEAFF.

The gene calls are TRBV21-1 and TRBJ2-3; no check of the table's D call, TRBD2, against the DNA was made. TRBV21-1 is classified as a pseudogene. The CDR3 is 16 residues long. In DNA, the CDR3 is TGTGCCAGCAGCCTCGCTAGCGGGAATTACACAGATACGCAGTATTTT. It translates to CASSLASGNYTDTQYF.

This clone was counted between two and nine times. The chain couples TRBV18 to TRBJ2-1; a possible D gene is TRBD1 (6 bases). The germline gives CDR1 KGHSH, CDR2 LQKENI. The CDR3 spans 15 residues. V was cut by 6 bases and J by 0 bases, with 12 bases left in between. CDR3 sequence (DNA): TGTGCCAGCTCCTTGGGGGCTAGCTCCTACAATGAGCAGTTCTTC. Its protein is CASSLGASSYNEQFF.

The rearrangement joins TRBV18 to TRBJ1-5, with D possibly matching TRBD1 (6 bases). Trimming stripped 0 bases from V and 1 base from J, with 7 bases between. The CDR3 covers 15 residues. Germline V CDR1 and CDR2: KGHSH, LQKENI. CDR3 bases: TGTGCCAGCTCACCACCAGGGGGAAGCAATCAGCCCCAGCATTTT. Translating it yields CASSPPGGSNQPQHF.

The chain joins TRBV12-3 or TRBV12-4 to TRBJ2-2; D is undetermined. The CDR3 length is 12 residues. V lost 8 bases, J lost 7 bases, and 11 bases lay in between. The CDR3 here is CASPGSGGELFF. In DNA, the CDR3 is TGTGCCAGCCCCGGGTCCGGCGGGGAGCTGTTTTTT.

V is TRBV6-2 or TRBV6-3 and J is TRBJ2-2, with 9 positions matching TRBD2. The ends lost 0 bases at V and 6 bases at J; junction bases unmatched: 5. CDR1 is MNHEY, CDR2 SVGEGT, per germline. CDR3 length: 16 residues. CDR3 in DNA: TGTGCCAGCAGTTACTCGCCTAGCGGGACCTCCGGGGAGCTGTTTTTT. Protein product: CASSYSPSGTSGELFF.

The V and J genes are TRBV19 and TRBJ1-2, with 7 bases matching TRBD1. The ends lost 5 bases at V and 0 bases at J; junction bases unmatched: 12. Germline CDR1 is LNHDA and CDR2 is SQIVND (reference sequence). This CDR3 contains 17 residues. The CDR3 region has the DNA TGTGCCAGTAGTCACCAATTCTCCGGGACAGCTAACTATGGCTACACCTTC. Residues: CASSHQFSGTANYGYTF. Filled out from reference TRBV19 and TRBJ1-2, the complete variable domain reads DGGITQSPKYLFRKEGQNVTLSCEQNLNHDAMYWYRQDPGQGLRLIYYSQIVNDFQKGDIAEGYSVSREKKESFPLTVTSAQKNPTAFYLCASSHQFSGTANYGYTFGSGTRLTVV.

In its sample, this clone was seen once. This CDR3 reads CASSPRTSHNEQFF. Here the CDR3 DNA reads TGTGCCAGCAGCCCCCGGACTAGCCACAATGAGCAGTTCTTC. The genes are TRBV11-3 and TRBJ2-1; 8 nucleotides align to TRBD2. Per the germline V gene, CDR1 is SGHNT and CDR2 is YENEEA. V shed 5 bases and J 5 bases; nucleotides not matched to a gene: 5. The CDR3 runs to 14 residues.

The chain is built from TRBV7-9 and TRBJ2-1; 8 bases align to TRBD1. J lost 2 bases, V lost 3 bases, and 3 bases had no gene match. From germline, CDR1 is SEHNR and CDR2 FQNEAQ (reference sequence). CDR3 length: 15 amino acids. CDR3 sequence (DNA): TGTGCCAGCAGCTTCTCAGGGGGCCCCTACAATGAGCAGTTCTTC. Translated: CASSFSGGPYNEQFF.

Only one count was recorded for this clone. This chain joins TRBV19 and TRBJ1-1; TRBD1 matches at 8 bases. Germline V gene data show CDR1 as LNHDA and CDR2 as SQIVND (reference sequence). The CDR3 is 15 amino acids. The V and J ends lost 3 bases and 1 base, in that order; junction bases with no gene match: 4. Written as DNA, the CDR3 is TGTGCCAGTAGTATGATTGGACAGGGGAACACTGAAGCTTTCTTT. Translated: CASSMIGQGNTEAFF.

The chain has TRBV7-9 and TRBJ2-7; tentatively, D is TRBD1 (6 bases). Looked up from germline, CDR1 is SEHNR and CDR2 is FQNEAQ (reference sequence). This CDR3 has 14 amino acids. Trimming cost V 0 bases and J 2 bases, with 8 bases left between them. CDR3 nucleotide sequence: TGTGCCAGCAGCTTAGCGGGGGCAGCCTACGAGCAGTACTTC. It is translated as CASSLAGAAYEQYF.

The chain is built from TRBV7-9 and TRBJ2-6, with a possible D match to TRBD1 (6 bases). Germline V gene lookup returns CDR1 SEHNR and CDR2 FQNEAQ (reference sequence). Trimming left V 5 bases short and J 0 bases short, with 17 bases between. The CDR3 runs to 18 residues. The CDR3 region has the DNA TGTGCCAGCAGCGGAGCGGACAGTTACCTCTCTGGGGCCAACGTCCTGACTTTC. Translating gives CASSGADSYLSGANVLTF.